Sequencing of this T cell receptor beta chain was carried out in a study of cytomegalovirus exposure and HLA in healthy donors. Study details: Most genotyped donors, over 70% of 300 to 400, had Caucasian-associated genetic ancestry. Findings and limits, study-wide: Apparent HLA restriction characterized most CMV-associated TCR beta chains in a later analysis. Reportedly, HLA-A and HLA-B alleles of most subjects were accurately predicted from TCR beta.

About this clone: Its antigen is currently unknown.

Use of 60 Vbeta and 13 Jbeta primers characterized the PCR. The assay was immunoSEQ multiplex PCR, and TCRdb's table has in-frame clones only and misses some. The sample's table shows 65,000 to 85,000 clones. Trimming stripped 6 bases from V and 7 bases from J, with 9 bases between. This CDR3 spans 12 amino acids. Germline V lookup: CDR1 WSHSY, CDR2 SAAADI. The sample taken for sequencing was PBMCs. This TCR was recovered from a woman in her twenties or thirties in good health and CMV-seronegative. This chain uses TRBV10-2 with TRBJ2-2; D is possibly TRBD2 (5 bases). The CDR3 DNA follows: TGCGCCAGCAGGGAGGTAGTCGGGGAGCTGTTTTTT. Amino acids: CASREVVGELFF.